The T cell receptor beta chain described here comes from a study of siplizumab effects on memory and regulatory T cells. This clone was detected only once. Its cognate antigen is unknown. Overall study findings and caveats: Under siplizumab, alloreactive sequences traced to unstimulated CD4+ memory cells were significantly reduced. Where siplizumab was present, mappable alloreactive CD4+ clones averaged about 70% Treg-derived, compared with about 25% in controls.

Assay used: immunoSEQ multiplex PCR; TCRdb lists only in-frame clones, some missing. The table shows 70,000 or so clones, with less than 95% occurring only once. The germline V gene has CDR1 MGHRA and CDR2 YSYEKL. CDR3 length: 18 residues. J gave up 6 bases and V 0 bases, and 13 bases lay outside the gene matches. Sample: CD8+ T cells sorted from blood. The source of this sequence is a human donor in good health. The chain carries TRBV4-1 and TRBJ2-3, with 9 bases matching TRBD2. CDR3 bases: TGCGCCAGCAGCCAAGATTTAGCTTTAGCGGGGGACGACGATACGCAGTATTTT. Protein sequence: CASSQDLALAGDDDTQYF.